This TCR beta chain was sequenced for a study of CD8+CD57+ T cells in acquired aplastic anemia. For the study at large: Sorted CD4+ plus CD8+ cells gave DNA averaging 3.2 ug. Study-wide results and caveats: Overlapping CD8+ CDR3 repertoires of patients and controls contained around 30 shared sequences.

Germline-derived CDR1 and CDR2 are LNHDA and SQIVND (reference sequence). V lost 2 bases, J lost 1 base, and 11 bases lay in between. CDR3 length: 15 amino acids. CD8+CD57+ cell expansion, shown by flow cytometry, had occurred in the patients selected for sequencing. Severe acquired aplastic anemia was the diagnosis recorded for all patients. The template used for profiling TCR beta VDJ and CDR3 was genomic DNA. Each CDR3 protein is one row after TCRdb ran MiXCR on the reads. This table has roughly 220,000 distinct CDR3 sequences, 50% to 70% appearing once. Of note for this clonotype: Its matching antigen is unknown.

Material: sorted CD4+, CD8+, or CD8+CD57+ T cells (not recorded which) from PBMCs. The receptor was isolated from a human donor with aplastic anemia. The chain is built from TRBV19 and TRBJ1-2; no clear D gene. The CDR3 DNA follows: TGTGCCAGTAGTATAACCGGGCGTATTAACTATGGCTACACCTTC. Translating gives CASSITGRINYGYTF.